The clone carrying this TCR beta chain was counted only a few times. Method: immunoSEQ multiplex PCR; TCRdb's copy keeps in-frame clones and lacks some. The sample consists of some 25,000 clones, 65% to 80% of them appearing once. The germline V gene encodes CDR1 SGHTA and CDR2 FQGNSA. Between the trimmed V and J ends, which lost 0 bases and 3 bases, there was a span of 12 bases. CDR3 length: 15 amino acids. The sample originates from a study of pediatric ulcerative colitis. The rectum was sampled with one to two pinch biopsies at colonoscopy. This sequence was found in a boy aged 5-17 years with severe ulcerative colitis. The V gene is TRBV7-2, the J gene TRBJ2-7, with unresolved D. Sequenced: gut tissue. The CDR3 coding sequence is TGTGCCAGCAGCTTAGCGGCCGGGTCAAACTACGAGCAGTACTTC. Translated, it gives CASSLAAGSNYEQYF.